The 7 T cell receptor beta chains below were found in one sample sequenced in a study of regulatory T cells in long-lasting Graves disease. Building of the TCR beta libraries involved iRepertoire HTBI primers and Arm-PCR of CDR3 regions. One entry per CDR3 protein, called by TCRdb with MiXCR from the multiplex PCR reads. Here the sample spans 400,000 to 450,000 distinct CDR3 sequences, about 20% being singletons. Documented time point: persistent/refractory GD, antithyroid drugs over 5 years with positive TRAb. The TCR library was made from RNA extracted from PBMCs. Sequences were derived from peripheral blood mononuclear cells (PBMCs), sampled when the disease was refractory, from a patient treated with antithyroid drugs. The receptor source for this set is a female donor with Graves disease.

This clonotype was seen a handful of times. The rearrangement links TRBV7-2 to TRBJ2-7; the D is unclear. The CDR3 is 15 residues long. The V and J ends lost 0 bases and 4 bases respectively, with 13 bases between them. CDR1 and CDR2 (germline): SGHTA, FQGNSA. This chain's CDR3 is CASSLAGAGLYEQYF. The CDR3 DNA follows: TGTGCCAGCAGCTTAGCAGGTGCAGGTTTGTACGAGCAGTACTTC.

This clonotype was picked up many times. The chain combines TRBV6-1 with TRBJ1-5; 9 bases match TRBD1. The trim removed 5 bases at V and 2 bases at J, leaving 7 bases unmatched. Germline V gene data show CDR1 as MNHNS and CDR2 as SASEGT. This CDR3 region has 16 residues. For the CDR3, the DNA is TGTGCCAGCAGTCGAACAGGGGGCGCCGGCAATCAGCCCCAGCATTTT. Protein product: CASSRTGGAGNQPQHF.

This chain connects TRBV7-2 to TRBJ1-5, with D possibly being TRBD1 (6 bases). V gave up 5 bases and J gave up 1 base, with 15 bases separating them. The CDR3 consists of 16 residues. CDR1 is SGHTA and CDR2 is FQGNSA in the germline V gene. The CDR3 coding sequence is TGTGCCAGCAGCCCACGAGGGGGAATGAGCAATCAGCCCCAGCATTTT. This codes for CASSPRGGMSNQPQHF.

This clonotype was counted ten times or more. The chain links TRBV19 to TRBJ2-5; the D is unclear. CDR3 size: 13 residues. Trimming took 5 bases from V and 1 from J, leaving 8 bases between them. Germline values: CDR1 LNHDA, CDR2 SQIVND (reference sequence). The DNA for the CDR3 is TGTGCCAGTAGTGTGGACGGCCAAGAGACCCAGTACTTC. Translated: CASSVDGQETQYF.

This clonotype was recorded at least ten times. This rearrangement joins TRBV6-5 to TRBJ1-1; D call uncertain. Trimming took off 2 bases at V and 3 bases at J, with 7 bases between the two ends. This CDR3 has 13 residues. Germline V lookup: CDR1 MNHEY, CDR2 SVGAGI. The CDR3 loop is CASSYEGDTEAFF. CDR3 DNA sequence: TGTGCCAGCAGTTACGAAGGTGACACTGAAGCTTTCTTT.

J is TRBJ2-3 and V is TRBV30; D remains ambiguous. V was trimmed by 3 bases and J by 0 bases, leaving 10 bases between them. Germline loops: CDR1 GTSNPN, CDR2 SVGIG (reference sequence). The CDR3 spans 14 residues. The CDR3 nucleotides read TGTGCCTGGAGCGTCGAAGTTAGCACAGATACGCAGTATTTT. Residues: CAWSVEVSTDTQYF. The full variable domain, its missing parts supplied by reference TRBV30 and TRBJ2-3, is SQTIHQWPATLVQPVGSPLSLECTVEGTSNPNLYWYRQAAGRGLQLLFYSVGIGQISSEVPQNLSASRPQDRQFILSSKKLLLSDSGFYLCAWSVEVSTDTQYFGPGTRLTVL.

This clonotype was seen ten or more times. The chain uses TRBV11-3 and TRBJ2-2; unclear D gene. The CDR3 totals 14 residues. CDR1 is SGHNT and CDR2 is YENEEA in the germline V gene. Trimming removed 1 base at V and 7 bases at J, with 10 bases between. The CDR3 DNA is TGTGCCAGCAGCTTAGTCCGGGCCGGCGGGGAGCTGTTTTTT. Protein product: CASSLVRAGGELFF.